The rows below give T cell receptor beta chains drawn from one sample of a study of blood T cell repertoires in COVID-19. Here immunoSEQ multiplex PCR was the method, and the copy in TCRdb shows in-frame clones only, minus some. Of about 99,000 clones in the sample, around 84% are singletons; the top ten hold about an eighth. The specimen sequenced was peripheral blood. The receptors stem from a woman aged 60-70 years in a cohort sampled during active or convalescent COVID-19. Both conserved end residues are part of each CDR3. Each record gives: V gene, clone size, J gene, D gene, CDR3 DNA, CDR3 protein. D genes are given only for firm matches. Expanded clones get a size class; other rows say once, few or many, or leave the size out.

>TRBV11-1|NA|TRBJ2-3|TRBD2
TGTGCCAGCAGCTTAGGAGCGGGGGGGCAAGATACGCAGTATTTT
CASSLGAGGQDTQYF
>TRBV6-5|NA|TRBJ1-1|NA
TGTGCCAGCAGTTACGTCAGGGGAAACACTGAAGCTTTCTTT
CASSYVRGNTEAFF
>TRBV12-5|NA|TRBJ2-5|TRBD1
TGTGCTAGTGGTGGCAGGGGGCAAGAGACCCAGTACTTC
CASGGRGQETQYF
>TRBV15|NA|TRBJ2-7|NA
TGTGCCACCAGCAGAGATACATCGCCAGAGCGTTCCTACGAGCAGTACTTC
CATSRDTSPERSYEQYF
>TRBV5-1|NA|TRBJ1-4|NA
TGCGCCAGCAGCCCCACCGACACGACAACTAATGAAAAACTGTTTTTT
CASSPTDTTTNEKLFF
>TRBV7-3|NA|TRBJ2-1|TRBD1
TGTGCCAGCAGCTTTGACAGGGGGTCCTACAATGAGCAGTTCTTC
CASSFDRGSYNEQFF
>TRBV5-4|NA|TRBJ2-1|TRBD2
TGTGCCAGCCACTCAATTGAGCGGGAAAATGAGCAGTTCTTC
CASHSIERENEQFF
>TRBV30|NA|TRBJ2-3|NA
TGTGCCTGGAGTAACTCTGATACGCAGTATTTT
CAWSNSDTQYF
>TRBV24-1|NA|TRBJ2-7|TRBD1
TGTGCCACCAGTGGGGCCGGGACAGGAAACTACGAGCAGTACTTC
CATSGAGTGNYEQYF
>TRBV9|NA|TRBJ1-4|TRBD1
TGTGCCAGCAGCGTAGATGACGGACAGGGGGAAGAAAAACTGTTTTTT
CASSVDDGQGEEKLFF
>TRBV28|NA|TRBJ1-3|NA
TGTGCCAGCGGGTCGGGGGGCCTAGTCTCTGGAAACACCATATATTTT
CASGSGGLVSGNTIYF
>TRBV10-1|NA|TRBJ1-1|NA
TGCGCCAGCTCTTCCCAGAAGAACACTGAAGCTTTCTTT
CASSSQKNTEAFF
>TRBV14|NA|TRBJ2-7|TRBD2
TGTGCCAGCAGTCAAAAAGGCCCCGGGAGCGGGAGGTACTACGAGCAGTACTTC
CASSQKGPGSGRYYEQYF
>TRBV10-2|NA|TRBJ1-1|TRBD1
TGCGCCAGCAGTGGAGGACAGGTCGGGACTGAAGCTTTCTTT
CASSGGQVGTEAFF
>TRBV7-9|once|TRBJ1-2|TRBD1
TGTGCCAGCAGCCCAAGGCGGGACAGGGAGAACTATGGCTACACCTTC
CASSPRRDRENYGYTF
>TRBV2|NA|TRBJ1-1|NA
TGTGCCAGCAGTGATGAAGGGAGGACTGAAGCTTTCTTT
CASSDEGRTEAFF
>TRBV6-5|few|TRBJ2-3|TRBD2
TGTGCCAGCAGTCCCTCTAGCGGGAGTTCGGATACGCAGTATTTT
CASSPSSGSSDTQYF
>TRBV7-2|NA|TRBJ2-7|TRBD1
TGTGCCAGCAGCTGGGGGCGGACAGGGGCCAAAATTTCAGGGCAGTACTTC
CASSWGRTGAKISGQYF
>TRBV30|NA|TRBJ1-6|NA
TGTGCCTGGAGGCCGCCGGGGTGGGATTCACCCCTCCACTTT
CAWRPPGWDSPLHF
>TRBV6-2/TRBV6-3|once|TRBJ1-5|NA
TGTGCCAGCAGTTACTACGGTCGAAGCAATCAGCCCCAGCATTTT
CASSYYGRSNQPQHF
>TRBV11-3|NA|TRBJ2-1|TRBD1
TGTGCCAGCAGCAGGACAGGGGCAGGCAATGAGCAGTTCTTC
CASSRTGAGNEQFF
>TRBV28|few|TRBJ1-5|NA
TGTGCCAGCAGCCGATCGGACAGCCTTAATCAGCCCCAGCATTTT
CASSRSDSLNQPQHF
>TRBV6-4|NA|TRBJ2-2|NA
TGTGCCAGCAGTGTCGACGACATCGGGGAGCTGTTTTTT
CASSVDDIGELFF
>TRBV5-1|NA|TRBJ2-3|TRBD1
TGCGCCAGCAGCTCGCTCTGGCGTGGGACAGGGATAGATACGCAGTATTTT
CASSSLWRGTGIDTQYF
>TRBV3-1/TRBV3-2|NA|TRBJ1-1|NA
TGTGCCAGCAGCCATGGACCCAGGGTTCAGGCTGAAGCTTTCTTT
CASSHGPRVQAEAFF
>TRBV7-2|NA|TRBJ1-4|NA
TGTGCCAGCAGCAGCCGTCCCGCAACTAATGAAAAACTGTTTTTT
CASSSRPATNEKLFF
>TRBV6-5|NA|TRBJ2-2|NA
TGTGCCAGCAGGCTTACCACAGCGAACACCGGGGAGCTGTTTTTT
CASRLTTANTGELFF
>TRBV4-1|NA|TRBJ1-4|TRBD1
TGCGCCAGCAGCCGGACAGGACAGGGATCAACTAATGAAAAACTGTTTTTT
CASSRTGQGSTNEKLFF
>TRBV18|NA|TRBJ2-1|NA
TGTGCCAGCTCACCACTCTCGCAAGCGGCCTCCTACAATGAGCAGTTCTTC
CASSPLSQAASYNEQFF